The clone carrying this TCR beta chain was detected once. Profiled with immunoSEQ multiplex PCR; TCRdb holds only in-frame clones, not every one. The sample records 88,000 or so clones, about 89% being singletons. This CDR3 spans 13 amino acids. The V and J ends lost 3 bases and 4 bases respectively, with 11 bases between them. Germline V CDR1 and CDR2: SGHDT, YYEEEE. The sample belongs to a study of blood T cell repertoires in COVID-19. The source is a woman aged 50 to 60 with acute COVID-19. The chain has TRBV5-6 and TRBJ2-7, with D perhaps matching TRBD1 (6 bases). Material: PBMCs or T cells enriched from blood (not recorded which). CDR3 sequence reads: CASSWDKQYEQYF. The DNA of the CDR3 is TGTGCCAGCAGCTGGGACAAACAGTACGAGCAGTACTTC.